This section outlines one TCR beta chain sequence together with its context. V dropped 2 bases and J dropped 1 base, with 12 bases sitting between them. Germline V gene lookup returns CDR1 SNHLY and CDR2 FYNNEI. The CDR3 is 15 amino acids. This specimen comes from a study of lymphopenia after photon versus proton radiotherapy. Clones were read by immunoSEQ multiplex PCR, and TCRdb kept only the in-frame ones, dropping some. The top ten hold around 10% of the sample, which has about 6,100 clones, more than 85% seen once. The chain uses TRBV2 and TRBJ2-7; D ambiguous. The sequence came from a man in his fifties or sixties with cholangiocarcinoma. The starting material was peripheral blood, obtained from a patient treated with photon-based radiotherapy. The CDR3 is CASSEWPTLSYEQYF. The CDR3 region has the DNA TGTGCCAGCAGTGAATGGCCTACTTTGTCCTACGAGCAGTACTTC.